This TCR beta chain stems from a study of cytomegalovirus exposure and HLA in healthy donors. General study findings and limits: Rarity marked most TCR sequences, yet some public TCRs occurred in many donors. Researchers reported that three CMV-associated chains were confirmed in vitro as CMV antigen-specific.

The method was immunoSEQ multiplex PCR; TCRdb's version includes in-frame clones alone and lacks a portion of them. The data show about 130,000 clones, about 87% seen once. Regarding this clone: What it binds is not known.

V was clipped by 7 bases and J by 5 bases; unmatched bases: 9. CDR3 size: 14 residues. The germline CDR1 and CDR2 sequences are MNHEY and SVGAGI. Sequenced sample: PBMCs. The rearrangement uses TRBV6-5 and TRBJ2-5; TRBD1 matches at 8 bases. The sequence came from a woman between 25 and 40 years old in good health and CMV-seropositive. The CDR3 is CASNPTGESETQYF. The CDR3 DNA is TGTGCCAGCAACCCGACAGGGGAATCGGAGACCCAGTACTTC.